Listed below are T cell receptor beta chains from one sample, sequenced in a study of shared clonotypes between healthy human individuals. Generated by immunoSEQ multiplex PCR, the TCRdb table keeps only in-frame clones and is missing some. Seen here are just over 2,000,000 clones, roughly 95% observed once, and the top ten hold roughly 1%. Sequenced sample: naive CD8+ T cells sorted from blood. These receptors originate from a man aged 18 to 30 in good health. Each CDR3 is given with its conserved first and last residue. The order of the fields is V gene, clone size, D gene, J gene, CDR3 DNA, CDR3 protein. The D gene is left open where the match is weak. Some rows mark clone size as missing; the rest say once, few, many or name a class of expanded clone.

>TRBV6-5|-|-|TRBJ2-1
TGTGCCAGCAGTTACTCAGGGACTGGGGATGAGCAGTTCTTC
CASSYSGTGDEQFF
>TRBV5-1|-|-|TRBJ1-1
TGCGCCAGCAGCTTGGGACAGGCGATGAACACTGAAGCTTTCTTT
CASSLGQAMNTEAFF
>TRBV9|once|TRBD1|TRBJ1-2
TGTGCCAGCAGCGACACAGGGGGCTATGGCTACACCTTC
CASSDTGGYGYTF
>TRBV2|-|TRBD2|TRBJ2-2
TGTGCCAGCAGTGAAGTAGCGGGAGGTAGGGGGGAGCTGTTTTTT
CASSEVAGGRGELFF
>TRBV4-2|-|-|TRBJ2-6
TGTGCCAGCAGCCCCTCTCCCATCTCTGGGGCCAACGTCCTGACTTTC
CASSPSPISGANVLTF
>TRBV4-3|-|-|TRBJ2-1
TGCGCCAGCAGCCAAGATCTTGAACTGGAGCAGTTCTTC
CASSQDLELEQFF
>TRBV4-1|-|-|TRBJ2-3
TGCGCCAGCAGCCAAGATACGGCTACTCAAACCCTAGATACGCAGTATTTT
CASSQDTATQTLDTQYF
>TRBV27|-|-|TRBJ2-1
TGTGCCAGCAGTTTACTCGGGGGTAGCTCCTACAATGAGCAGTTCTTC
CASSLLGGSSYNEQFF
>TRBV5-6|-|TRBD2|TRBJ2-5
TGTGCCAGCAGCTCCGGACTAGCGGGAGTTATGATAGAGACCCAGTACTTC
CASSSGLAGVMIETQYF
>TRBV7-9|-|-|TRBJ2-7
TGTGCCAGCAGTCCGGAAGCCTACGAGCAGTACTTC
CASSPEAYEQYF
>TRBV28|-|-|TRBJ1-6
TGTGCCAGCAGTTTAGCGGGAGTTGGGTTTGGGAATTCACCCCTCCACTTT
CASSLAGVGFGNSPLHF
>TRBV5-5|-|-|TRBJ2-7
TGTGCCAGCAGCTCATATCAGGGGTCTGGCTACGAGCAGTACTTC
CASSSYQGSGYEQYF
>TRBV5-4|-|-|TRBJ2-3
TGTGCCAGTTCCGGATCTGCTAGCACAGATACGCAGTATTTT
CASSGSASTDTQYF
>TRBV7-9|-|TRBD1|TRBJ1-4
TGTGCCAGCAGCTCCTCCGGGACAGGGGATGAAAAACTGTTTTTT
CASSSSGTGDEKLFF
>TRBV7-9|-|-|TRBJ2-7
TGTGCCAGCAGCTTCCTAGGAACAGACTCCTACGAGCAGTACTTC
CASSFLGTDSYEQYF
>TRBV4-1|-|-|TRBJ2-7
TGCGCCAGCAGCCAAGAGGCGGGGCCATACGAGCAGTACTTC
CASSQEAGPYEQYF
>TRBV27|-|-|TRBJ1-5
TGTGCCAGCAGTCCGGGGACATTCTATAGCAATCAGCCCCAGCATTTT
CASSPGTFYSNQPQHF
>TRBV27|-|-|TRBJ1-2
TGTGCCAGCAGCCGACCAGGTTTGTTCGGCTACACCTTC
CASSRPGLFGYTF
>TRBV6-5|few|-|TRBJ1-6
TGTGCCAGCGGCCCCAATTCACCCCTCCACTTT
CASGPNSPLHF
>TRBV20-1|-|-|TRBJ1-2
TGCAGTGCTAGAGCCCGGACCACCTTC
CSARARTTF
>TRBV10-3|once|TRBD1|TRBJ2-7
TGTGCCATCAGTGAATCCCCGCAGGGGGCAGACAAGATAATAACCTCTTCCTACGAGCAGTACTTC
CAISESPQGADKIITSSYEQYF
>TRBV7-2|-|TRBD1|TRBJ1-5
TGTGCCAGCAGCTCCGACAGGGGCAGCAATCAGCCCCAGCATTTT
CASSSDRGSNQPQHF
>TRBV4-1|-|TRBD2|TRBJ2-1
TGCGCCAGCAGCCAAGATCGGGAATTGGGCGGGAGGAATGAGCAGTTCTTC
CASSQDRELGGRNEQFF
>TRBV30|-|TRBD2|TRBJ2-1
TGTGCCTGGAGTGGACTAGCGGGAGGGAATGAGCAGTTCTTC
CAWSGLAGGNEQFF
>TRBV11-2|-|-|TRBJ2-7
TGTGCCAGCAGCCCTCCAGGCGAGCAGTACTTC
CASSPPGEQYF
>TRBV27|-|TRBD2|TRBJ2-1
TGTGCCAGCAGTTTATCGCCTAGCGGGAATAATGAGCAGTTCTTC
CASSLSPSGNNEQFF
>TRBV19|-|TRBD2|TRBJ2-7
TGTGCCAGTAGTATAGATCGTGTCGGGAGGCCCTACGAGCAGTACTTC
CASSIDRVGRPYEQYF
>TRBV4-2|-|-|TRBJ2-2
TGTGCCAGCAGCGGCGGCGGGGAGGACGGGGAGCTGTTTTTT
CASSGGGEDGELFF
>TRBV4-3|-|-|TRBJ2-7
TGCGCCAGCAGCCAAGATTGGCAGGGAACCTACGAGCAGTACTTC
CASSQDWQGTYEQYF
>TRBV7-9|-|-|TRBJ2-7
TGTGCCAGCAGCTTAACGGGGGCATACGAGCAGTACTTC
CASSLTGAYEQYF
>TRBV29-1|once|-|TRBJ1-1
TGCAGCGTTGAAGATCGGATAGGGACCGGGTTGAACACTGAAGCTTTCTTT
CSVEDRIGTGLNTEAFF
>TRBV4-3|-|-|TRBJ2-7
TGCGCCAGCAGCCCGGAGACCACGTTAACTTCCTACGAGCAGTACTTC
CASSPETTLTSYEQYF
>TRBV2|once|TRBD1|TRBJ1-2
TGTGCCAGCACCCGTGGACAGGGGGCTCCCGATGGCTACACCTTC
CASTRGQGAPDGYTF
>TRBV27|-|TRBD2|TRBJ2-1
TGTGCCAGCAGTTTATCGCCGGCTAGCGGGAGGGGCTATGAGCAGTTCTTC
CASSLSPASGRGYEQFF